This record concerns one T cell receptor beta chain sequence. What it binds is not known. CDR3 length equals 15 residues. Deletions cut 3 bases from V and 0 bases from J, with 8 bases between. Germline V gene lookup returns CDR1 KGHDR and CDR2 SFDVKD. The sample belongs to a study of CD8 T cells in ankylosing spondylitis. Using quantitative 5'-RACE with molecular barcodes, the authors made TCR beta libraries. TCRdb analysed the 5' RACE reads with MiXCR anew, one entry per CDR3 protein. This table has around 890,000 distinct CDR3 sequences, about 11% appearing once. Overall study results and limits: Clones linked with disease were CD8+ and fairly uncommon in the peripheral blood. According to the report, clones linked to the disease were significantly enriched in matched synovial fluid samples taken from ankylosing spondylitis patients. It appeared that ankylosing spondylitis blood was characterized by a TCR beta motif of several highly homologous variants.

The chain links TRBV24-1 to TRBJ1-3, with D uncertain. The specimen was blood, either unsorted or a sorted T cell fraction (not recorded which). This receptor was identified in a male donor with ankylosing spondylitis. The CDR3: CATSDPSGSGNTIYF. The CDR3 DNA reads TGTGCCACCAGTGATCCCTCTGGCTCTGGAAACACCATATATTTT.